The source of this T cell receptor (beta chain) is a study of blood T cell repertoires in COVID-19. Background on the study: T cells, B-cell-depleted T cells, or PBMCs provided the cDNA or gDNA that served as material.

There are a few counts of this clone. V was cut by 5 bases and J by 6 bases, with 14 bases left in between. This CDR3 region has 14 residues. Germline V gene lookup returns CDR1 SGHDT and CDR2 YYEEEE. The protocol was immunoSEQ multiplex PCR, while the TCRdb copy is restricted to in-frame clones and leaves out a portion. The sample carries 130,000 or so clones, 83% recorded once. The receptor was isolated from a man older than 75 with active or convalescent COVID-19. Sequenced sample: peripheral blood. The genes are TRBV5-6 and TRBJ1-4, with D possibly being TRBD1 (5 bases). This chain's CDR3 is CASSLQADHEKLFF. For the CDR3, the DNA is TGTGCCAGCAGTTTACAGGCCGACCATGAAAAACTGTTTTTT.